These T cell receptor beta chains were read from a single sample in a study of vaccination effects on CD4 cells after COVID-19. No antigens are known for them. TCRdb's copy holds only in-frame clones and misses some; the assay was immunoSEQ multiplex PCR. The sample shows tens of thousands of clones, approximately 70% of them seen only once. This material consisted of CD4+ T cells from PBMCs cultured with SARS-CoV-2 spike peptides, taken before COVID-19 vaccination. All receptors derive from a human donor who received a COVID-19 vaccine. Each CDR3 is given with its conserved first and last residue. The D gene is left open where the match is weak. The size of a clone is reported for some rows only, either as once, few or many, or as a class for expanded clones.

abundance	v_gene	len	d_gene	j_gene	CDR3nt	CDR3aa
once	TRBV29-1	13	-	TRBJ2-5	TGCAGCTTCTGGCCAGACCCCCAAGAGACCCAGTACTTC	CSFWPDPQETQYF
-	TRBV5-4	15	TRBD2	TRBJ2-5	TGTGCCAGCAGCGGCCCCCGGGAGGGGAGGGAGACCCAGTACTTC	CASSGPREGRETQYF
-	TRBV27	14	-	TRBJ1-1	TGTGCCAGCAACCGGCAGGGCCCGAACACTGAAGCTTTCTTT	CASNRQGPNTEAFF
few	TRBV6-5	14	-	TRBJ1-4	TGTGCCAGCAGTCCACGGGGAGCTAATGAAAAACTGTTTTTT	CASSPRGANEKLFF
-	TRBV28	17	-	TRBJ2-1	TGTGCCAGCAGTTCTTGGGGAGCGGAGAGCTCCTACAATGAGCAGTTCTTC	CASSSWGAESSYNEQFF
-	TRBV28	15	TRBD1	TRBJ1-5	TGTGCCAGCAGACCACAGGGGGGGGGCAATCAGCCCCAGCATTTT	CASRPQGGGNQPQHF
-	TRBV4-2	15	-	TRBJ1-1	TGTGCCAGCAGCCAAGCGTTGGGAGGCAAAACTGAAGCTTTCTTT	CASSQALGGKTEAFF
-	TRBV9	17	TRBD1	TRBJ2-2	TGTGCCAGCAGCGTTACTACAGGGGCGGCGGACACCGGGGAGCTGTTTTTT	CASSVTTGAADTGELFF
-	TRBV14	15	-	TRBJ1-4	TGTGCCAGCAGCCAAGATACGGGAATTAATGAAAAACTGTTTTTT	CASSQDTGINEKLFF
few	TRBV7-9	15	TRBD1	TRBJ2-1	TGTGCCAGCAGGAAACAGGGGAGCTCCTACAATGAGCAGTTCTTC	CASRKQGSSYNEQFF
few	TRBV19	16	TRBD1	TRBJ1-6	TGTGCCACGAGGGACAGGGGATCGTCCTCAAATTCACCCCTCCACTTT	CATRDRGSSSNSPLHF
-	TRBV19	14	TRBD2	TRBJ2-3	TGTGCCAGCAAGTTAGCGGGGCTCACAGATACGCAGTATTTT	CASKLAGLTDTQYF
-	TRBV12-5	16	TRBD2	TRBJ2-3	TGTGCTAGTGGCCCAGCCCGGACTAGGGCCCCAGATACGCAGTATTTT	CASGPARTRAPDTQYF
-	TRBV19	12	TRBD1	TRBJ2-7	TGTGCCAGTAGGGGGGACAGGGACGAGCAGTACTTC	CASRGDRDEQYF
-	TRBV7-2	15	-	TRBJ2-6	TGTGCCAGCAGCTTAGTGGTGGGGGGGGCCAACGTCCTGACTTTC	CASSLVVGGANVLTF
-	TRBV28	12	-	TRBJ1-5	TGTGCCAGCAGTTGGGGACGGGAGGCCCAGCATTTT	CASSWGREAQHF
-	TRBV29-1	16	-	TRBJ2-1	TGCAGCGTTGAAGATGGGAGGAGGTTTACTTACAATGAGCAGTTCTTC	CSVEDGRRFTYNEQFF
-	TRBV28	14	TRBD1	TRBJ2-7	TGTGCCAGCAGAAACCGGGACAGGTCCTACGAGCAGTACTTC	CASRNRDRSYEQYF
-	TRBV5-1	13	-	TRBJ2-5	TGCGCCAGCAGCCCCGCAGGGTCGGAGACCCAGTACTTC	CASSPAGSETQYF
-	TRBV30	15	-	TRBJ2-1	TGTGCCTGGCGTTTCGGCGGGGGCGCTAGCAATGAGCAGTTCTTC	CAWRFGGGASNEQFF
-	TRBV4-2	15	-	TRBJ2-5	TGTGCCAGCAGCGCCAGGGGGGGGCAGGGAGAGACCCAGTACTTC	CASSARGGQGETQYF
-	TRBV2	17	TRBD1	TRBJ1-1	TGTGCCAGCATCCGAGACAGGGGGCGCCCCCCCAACACTGAAGCTTTCTTT	CASIRDRGRPPNTEAFF
-	TRBV6-5	11	-	TRBJ2-3	TGTGCCAGCAACGCCGGAGGGGCGCAGTATTTT	CASNAGGAQYF
-	TRBV12-3/TRBV12-4	13	TRBD2	TRBJ2-7	TGTGCCAGCAGTTTCAGCGGGAGCTACGAGCAGTACTTC	CASSFSGSYEQYF
-	TRBV29-1	11	TRBD1	TRBJ2-5	TGCAGCGTTGATAGGGGGCCGGGCCAGTACTTC	CSVDRGPGQYF
-	TRBV6-6	15	TRBD1	TRBJ1-2	TGTGCCAGCGTATCCCCGGACAGGGGGGGGTATGGCTACACCTTC	CASVSPDRGGYGYTF
-	TRBV2	15	-	TRBJ1-3	TGTGCCAGCAGTGAAGTTCCACTCTCTGGAAACACCATATATTTT	CASSEVPLSGNTIYF
once	TRBV4-1	15	-	TRBJ1-4	TGCGCCAGCAGCCTACTCTGGACAACTAATGAAAAACTGTTTTTT	CASSLLWTTNEKLFF
-	TRBV28	16	TRBD2	TRBJ2-7	TGTGCCAGCAGTCCAGTGGGACTAGCCGCGTTCGACGAGCAGTACTTC	CASSPVGLAAFDEQYF
-	TRBV2	16	-	TRBJ2-6	TGTGCCAGCAGTCTCGACCGCGGGTTTGGGGCCAACGTCCTGACTTTC	CASSLDRGFGANVLTF
-	TRBV6-5	13	-	TRBJ2-3	TGTGCCAGCACAACGAGCGGACTCGATACGCAGTATTTT	CASTTSGLDTQYF
-	TRBV5-6	15	TRBD1	TRBJ1-3	TGTGCCAGCAGCAAGGACAGGAACCTTGGAAACACCATATATTTT	CASSKDRNLGNTIYF
-	TRBV9	14	-	TRBJ2-7	TGTGCCAGCAGCGCGACAGAAACGTTTGGCGAGCAGTACTTC	CASSATETFGEQYF
few	TRBV10-3	15	TRBD1	TRBJ2-2	TGTGCCATCAGCCGGGACAGGGTTAACACCGGGGAGCTGTTTTTT	CAISRDRVNTGELFF
-	TRBV30	15	TRBD2	TRBJ2-1	TGTGCCTGGAGGCGAGGGACTAGCGGGGGTAATGAGCAGTTCTTC	CAWRRGTSGGNEQFF
-	TRBV10-3	13	-	TRBJ1-1	TGTGCCATGAGCGGACAGCCGAACACTGAAGCTTTCTTT	CAMSGQPNTEAFF
-	TRBV9	14	-	TRBJ2-3	TGTGCCAGCAGCGTAGCTAGCGGCACAGATACGCAGTATTTT	CASSVASGTDTQYF
-	TRBV19	17	TRBD1	TRBJ1-6	TGTGCCAGTAGTATACCGTCGACAGGGTTGAGCGCTTCACCCCTCCACTTT	CASSIPSTGLSASPLHF
-	TRBV5-4	15	TRBD1	TRBJ1-2	TGTGCCAGCAGCGCCTCTGGGGACAGTGTATATGGCTACACCTTC	CASSASGDSVYGYTF
-	TRBV5-4	14	-	TRBJ1-1	TGTGCCAGCAGCTTCGTCGACAGTTACACTGAAGCTTTCTTT	CASSFVDSYTEAFF
-	TRBV5-5	13	-	TRBJ1-2	TGTGCCAGCAGCTCCCGCGGGGGCGCGGGCTACACCTTC	CASSSRGGAGYTF
few	TRBV6-2/TRBV6-3	16	-	TRBJ2-2	TGTGCCAGCAGTTACGTAGGGGCGCGGTTCGCCGGGGAGCTGTTTTTT	CASSYVGARFAGELFF
-	TRBV10-3	14	-	TRBJ1-5	TGTGCCATCAGTGCGGGCCTAAGCAATCAGCCCCAGCATTTT	CAISAGLSNQPQHF
-	TRBV5-6	14	-	TRBJ1-2	TGTGCCAGCAGCTTGGGGACAGTAAACTATGGCTACACCTTC	CASSLGTVNYGYTF
-	TRBV9	13	-	TRBJ2-5	TGTGCCAGCAGCCCCTGGGACCGAAACACCCAGTACTTC	CASSPWDRNTQYF
-	TRBV25-1	14	TRBD1	TRBJ2-5	TGTGCCAGCAGTGAAACAGGGGGCGAAGAGACCCAGTACTTC	CASSETGGEETQYF
-	TRBV20-1	13	-	TRBJ2-2	TGCAGTGCTAGTGTCCCGAACACCGGGGAGCTGTTTTTT	CSASVPNTGELFF
-	TRBV6-5	14	-	TRBJ1-2	TGTGCCAGCAGTTCCCAAGGGTGGTCGGATGGCTACACCTTC	CASSSQGWSDGYTF
once	TRBV9	18	TRBD2	TRBJ2-3	TGTGCCAGCAGCCCCCGGGGACTAGCGGGATTCGAGCCAGATACGCAGTATTTT	CASSPRGLAGFEPDTQYF
-	TRBV6-1	16	-	TRBJ2-5	TGTGCCAGCAGTGGCTCCGGGACGGAGCCATGGGAGACCCAGTACTTC	CASSGSGTEPWETQYF
-	TRBV11-2	12	-	TRBJ1-6	TGTGCCAGCAGCTTCCCCGGGTCACCCCTCCACTTT	CASSFPGSPLHF
-	TRBV6-5	13	-	TRBJ1-2	TGTGCCAGCAGTTACGTACAGGGATCTGGCTACACCTTC	CASSYVQGSGYTF
-	TRBV18	13	-	TRBJ2-5	TGTGCCACCGCGGGACAGCCACAAGAGACCCAGTACTTC	CATAGQPQETQYF
-	TRBV14	18	TRBD2	TRBJ2-5	TGTGCCAGCAGCCCCTCCGGACTAGCGGGGGGCAGAGGGGAGACCCAGTACTTC	CASSPSGLAGGRGETQYF